This entry features one T cell receptor beta chain sequence. This sample was included in a study of response to subunit inactivated influenza vaccine. Per the germline V gene, CDR1 is SGHVS and CDR2 is FQNEAQ. The CDR3 length is 15 residues. V was shortened by 1 base and J by 3 bases, with 11 bases between the two germline ends. TCRdb called the RT-PCR reads again in MiXCR, with one record for every CDR3 protein. The profile shows under 200,000 distinct CDR3 sequences, approximately 11% of them singletons. Specimen: non-naive T cells sorted from PBMCs, collected about 40 days after vaccination. V gene TRBV7-8 combines with J gene TRBJ2-3, with unresolved D. This receptor was obtained from a man in his fifties who received an inactivated influenza vaccine. CDR3 DNA sequence: TGTGCCAGCAGCTTAGGAGTGATTTTAACAGATACGCAGTATTTT. This gives the protein CASSLGVILTDTQYF.